These 18 T cell receptor beta chains came from one sample sequenced in a study of blood T cell repertoires in COVID-19. Method: immunoSEQ multiplex PCR; TCRdb's copy keeps in-frame clones and lacks some. Among approximately 210,000 clones listed, roughly 94% were seen once. The sequenced sample consisted of peripheral blood. The receptors originated from a man aged 25 to 45 with acute or convalescent COVID-19.

The chain couples TRBV28 to TRBJ1-6; 7 bases are a match to TRBD1. Losses at the gene ends were 8 bases for V and 6 bases for J; bases not matched to a gene: 1. CDR3 size: 12 residues. Germline CDR1 is MDHEN and CDR2 is SYDVKM. CDR3 residues: CASGQVNSPLHF. CDR3 DNA: TGTGCCAGCGGACAGGTTAATTCACCCCTCCACTTT.

This chain links TRBV7-3 with TRBJ2-1, with 10 bases fitting TRBD1. This CDR3 region has 15 residues. The V gene end was trimmed by 6 bases and the J gene end by 2 bases; junction bases not matched to a gene: 4. Germline V gives CDR1 SGHTA, CDR2 FQGTGA. The CDR3 here is CASRAGTGAYNEQFF. CDR3 coding DNA: TGTGCCAGCAGAGCCGGGACAGGGGCCTACAATGAGCAGTTCTTC.

The chain uses TRBV6-2 or TRBV6-3 and TRBJ1-2, with 7 nucleotides matching TRBD1. Looked up from germline, CDR1 is MNHEY and CDR2 is SVGEGT. This CDR3 contains 14 residues. V shed 6 bases, J shed 5 bases, and the junction held 9 bases outside the gene matches. This CDR3 reads CASSQNRGWYGYTF. CDR3 in DNA: TGTGCCAGCAGCCAAAACAGGGGATGGTATGGCTACACCTTC.

This clone was seen a single time. CDR3 loop: CASSLAYTGKMNTEAFF. DNA for the CDR3: TGTGCCAGCAGCTTAGCGTATACAGGAAAGATGAACACTGAAGCTTTCTTT. V gene TRBV7-6 combines with J gene TRBJ1-1; D perhaps matches TRBD1 (5 bases). This CDR3 has 17 amino acids. V was cut by 0 bases and J by 0 bases, with 14 bases left in between. The germline gives CDR1 SGHVS, CDR2 FNYEAQ.

The chain links TRBV7-2 to TRBJ2-3; 7 bases align to TRBD1. V lost 5 bases, J lost 3 bases, and 11 bases stayed unmatched. Germline values: CDR1 SGHTA, CDR2 FQGNSA. The CDR3 consists of 16 residues. In nucleotides, the CDR3 is TGTGCCAGCAGCCCCAGACAGGGTATATGGACAGATACGCAGTATTTT. The encoded protein is CASSPRQGIWTDTQYF.

The V call is TRBV3-1 (or the pseudogene TRBV3-2), the J call TRBJ2-6, with a tentative D call TRBD1 (5 bases). Trimming took 4 bases from V and 0 from J, leaving 19 bases between them. The CDR3 sequence is 19 residues long. Germline CDR1 reads LGHDT; CDR2 reads YNNKEL (reference sequence). CDR3 sequence: CASSPWTLITFSGANVLTF. The CDR3 nucleotides are TGTGCCAGCAGCCCTTGGACACTAATAACGTTCTCTGGGGCCAACGTCCTGACTTTC.

A few counts support this clone. The chain recombines TRBV24-1 with TRBJ2-3, with D hard to call. V lost 3 bases to trimming and J lost 0 bases, with 6 bases between them. Germline CDR1 reads KGHDR; CDR2 reads SFDVKD. The CDR3 is 14 residues long. CDR3 sequence: CATSDPTSTDTQYF. The CDR3 DNA follows: TGTGCCACCAGTGATCCCACTAGCACAGATACGCAGTATTTT.

The chain has TRBV6-5 and TRBJ2-2; D remains unclear. CDR3 length: 13 amino acids. V was pared by 11 bases and J by 3 bases, with 13 bases between. CDR1 is MNHEY, CDR2 SVGAGI, per germline. The CDR3 region has the DNA TGTGCCGGCTCTCCCTCTCACACCGGGGAGCTGTTTTTT. It encodes CAGSPSHTGELFF.

CDR3 nucleotide sequence: TGTGCCAGCAGTGAGGGACAGGGCCTCCCGTTCTTC. Amino acid sequence: CASSEGQGLPFF. The J gene is TRBJ2-1, the V gene TRBV6-6, with TRBD1 matching over 9 bases. Germline V gene lookup returns CDR1 MNHNY and CDR2 SVGAGI (reference sequence). This CDR3 is built from 12 residues. The trim removed 5 bases at V and 15 bases at J, leaving 8 bases unmatched.

The gene calls are TRBV28 and TRBJ2-5; TRBD1 might be the D (7 bases). From germline, CDR1 is MDHEN and CDR2 SYDVKM. This CDR3 contains 16 residues. Between the trimmed V and J ends, which lost 3 bases and 1 base, there was a span of 15 bases. The CDR3 region has the DNA TGTGCCAGCAGTTTCACAGGCAGGGGGGTCCAAGAGACCCAGTACTTC. The encoded protein is CASSFTGRGVQETQYF.

The J gene is TRBJ2-7, the V gene TRBV20-1, with 7 positions matching TRBD1. This CDR3 has 11 residues. The germline CDR1 and CDR2 sequences are DFQATT and SNEGSKA (reference sequence). In DNA form, the CDR3 reads TGCAGCCCAAGGGACAGCTACGAGCAGTACTTC. It translates to CSPRDSYEQYF.

This sequence joins TRBV19 and TRBJ2-3, with TRBD2 matching over 10 bases. CDR3 length equals 16 residues. J was trimmed by 2 bases and V by 6 bases; bases with no gene match: 8. Germline V lookup: CDR1 LNHDA, CDR2 SQIVND (reference sequence). CDR3 coding DNA: TGTGCCAGTAGACCTATAGCGGGGGGCCTCACAGATACGCAGTATTTT. It encodes CASRPIAGGLTDTQYF.

V usage is TRBV2 and J usage is TRBJ2-1, with D perhaps TRBD2 (6 bases). Trimming removed 7 bases from V and 9 bases from J, with 19 bases in between. The CDR3 extends over 14 amino acids. Germline V gene data show CDR1 as SNHLY and CDR2 as FYNNEI. CDR3 sequence reads: CASNPQYGGSEQFF. CDR3 DNA sequence: TGTGCCAGCAACCCCCAGTATGGGGGGAGTGAGCAGTTCTTC.

The chain joins TRBV4-1 to TRBJ2-3; 8 nucleotides line up with TRBD2. CDR3 length: 16 amino acids. CDR1 is MGHRA, CDR2 YSYEKL, per germline. V shed 0 bases and J 6 bases; nucleotides not matched to a gene: 8. The CDR3 DNA reads TGCGCCAGCAGCCAAGAGATTCGGGGGGGGCCGGATACGCAGTATTTT. Residues: CASSQEIRGGPDTQYF.

The rearrangement uses TRBV5-5 and TRBJ2-1; D unresolved. The germline gives CDR1 SGHKS, CDR2 YYEKEE (reference sequence). This CDR3 contains 16 residues. The V gene lost 4 bases and the J gene lost 4 bases, with 18 bases spanning the gap. The CDR3 DNA reads as TGTGCCAGCAGCCCTGGCCTCGGGTTCGGGTACAATGAGCAGTTCTTC. Protein sequence: CASSPGLGFGYNEQFF.

This rearrangement joins TRBV3-1 (or the pseudogene TRBV3-2) to TRBJ1-5, with a weak D call TRBD1 (6 bases). V shed 3 bases and J shed 6 bases, with 9 bases lying between them. Per the germline V gene, CDR1 is LGHDT and CDR2 is YNNKEL (reference sequence). The CDR3 spans 13 residues. CDR3 residues: CASSHGGAQPQHF. CDR3 DNA sequence: TGTGCCAGCAGCCATGGGGGCGCTCAGCCCCAGCATTTT.

The genes are TRBV7-8 and TRBJ2-7, with 11 bases matching TRBD2. The CDR3 has 17 residues. Looked up from germline, CDR1 is SGHVS and CDR2 is FQNEAQ. V shed 0 bases and J 5 bases; nucleotides not matched to a gene: 9. CDR3 region: CASSLAEGTSGRDEQYF. The CDR3 bases are TGTGCCAGCAGCTTAGCGGAAGGGACTAGCGGAAGAGACGAGCAGTACTTC.

This clone has only a few counts. CDR3 DNA: TGCGCCAGCAGAGACCGGGACAGCACCTACGAGCAGTACTTC. This translates into CASRDRDSTYEQYF. The chain is built from TRBV10-2 and TRBJ2-7; 7 bases agree with TRBD1. V lost 6 bases to trimming and J lost 2 bases; unmatched junction nucleotides: 7. This CDR3 is built from 14 residues. Germline V gene data show CDR1 as WSHSY and CDR2 as SAAADI.